Below are 17 T cell receptor beta chains sequenced from a single sample in a study of tumor-infiltrating lymphocytes in oesophageal squamous cell carcinoma. TCRdb re-called the PCR reads with MiXCR, one entry per CDR3 protein. The sample holds about 22,000 distinct CDR3 sequences, under 35% seen once. The sequenced sample was esophageal tumor tissue. All receptors derive from a female donor with esophageal squamous cell carcinoma.

Sample share makes this clonotype medium-sized. The CDR3 coding sequence is TGTGCCAGCAGCCCGTCGGCCTACGAGCAGTACTTC. Translating it yields CASSPSAYEQYF. This chain joins TRBV7-2 and TRBJ2-7; D is ambiguous. The CDR3 spans 12 residues. The V and J ends lost 5 bases and 2 bases respectively, with 7 bases between them. The germline V gene encodes CDR1 SGHTA and CDR2 FQGNSA. Looking up the rest from reference TRBV7-2 and TRBJ2-7 gives the full variable domain: GAGVSQSPSNKVTEKGKDVELRCDPISGHTALYWYRQSLGQGLEFLIYFQGNSAPDKSGLPSDRFSAERTGGSVSTLTIQRTQQEDSAVYLCASSPSAYEQYFGPGTRLTVT.

On this clonotype: No conserved phenylalanine or tryptophan is present at the end of the CDR3, so a read error is the likely explanation. The DNA is omitted, as the CDR3 cannot be located on it reliably, and the CDR3 follows TCRdb's listing. V gene TRBV28 combines with J gene TRBJ2-3. The CDR3 is 16 amino acids in total, end residues counted. Germline assignment: CDR1 MDHEN and CDR2 SYDVKM. The CDR3 region is CASSSSGTTYGYTFGS.

In its sample, this clonotype ranks as medium-sized. A read error may account for a junction end that differs from germline. The genes are TRBV7-7 and TRBJ1-1; D not certain. Germline lookup yields CDR1 SSHAT and CDR2 FNYEAQ (reference sequence). CDR3 length equals 13 residues. This CDR3 reads CASSLQVNTEAFF. CDR3 DNA sequence: TGTGCTAGCAGCTTACAAGTGAACACTGAAGCTTTCTTT.

This clonotype was seen only a few times. The CDR3 loop reads CASSVGGGSKRGTDTQYF. In nucleotides, the CDR3 is TGTGCCAGCAGCGTAGGGGGGGGGTCGAAACGGGGCACAGATACGCAGTATTTT. V usage is TRBV9 and J usage is TRBJ2-3; 7 bases line up with TRBD2. The germline CDR1 and CDR2 sequences are SGDLS and YYNGEE. With V trimmed by 0 bases and J by 1 base, 11 bases remained unmatched. CDR3 length: 18 amino acids.

In its sample, this clonotype ranks as large (0.1 to 1%). This chain joins TRBV7-9 and TRBJ2-7; D ambiguous. The CDR3 runs to 12 residues. Trimming shortened V by 0 bases and J by 2 bases, and 2 bases separated the two germline ends. Germline CDR1 and CDR2: SEHNR and FQNEAQ (reference sequence). The CDR3 reads CASSLAPYEQYF. Written as DNA, the CDR3 is TGTGCCAGCAGCTTAGCGCCCTACGAGCAGTACTTC.

The table lists this clonotype with many counts. The J gene is TRBJ2-7, the V gene TRBV28; tentatively, D is TRBD1 (6 bases). CDR3 size: 16 residues. From germline, CDR1 is MDHEN and CDR2 SYDVKM. V dropped 2 bases and J dropped 0 bases, with 14 bases sitting between them. CDR3 region: CASSLRDRFLSYEQYF. In nucleotides, the CDR3 is TGTGCCAGCAGTTTACGAGACAGGTTCCTCTCCTACGAGCAGTACTTC.

The sample holds many counts of this clonotype. This sequence joins TRBV5-1 and TRBJ2-7; the D gene is possibly TRBD1 (7 bases). V lost 0 bases, J lost 0 bases, and 13 bases lay in between. Looked up from germline, CDR1 is SGHRS and CDR2 is YFSETQ. This CDR3 comprises 16 residues. The CDR3 DNA is TGCGCCAGCAGCTTGGTGGCAGGGGGGAGCTCCTACGAGCAGTACTTC. This sequence encodes CASSLVAGGSSYEQYF. Together with reference TRBV5-1 and TRBJ2-7, the CDR3 gives the full variable domain: KAGVTQTPRYLIKTRGQQVTLSCSPISGHRSVSWYQQTPGQGLQFLFEYFSETQRNKGNFPGRFSGRQFSNSRSEMNVSTLELGDSALYLCASSLVAGGSSYEQYFGPGTRLTVT.

The chain carries TRBV7-6 and TRBJ2-6; D gene uncertain. CDR1 and CDR2 from the germline V gene are SGHVS and FNYEAQ. This CDR3 spans 16 amino acids. Between the trimmed V and J ends, which lost 5 bases and 1 base, there was a span of 12 bases. The CDR3 DNA reads as TGTGCCAGCAGCCCCTTTGGGAAGTCTGGGGCCAACGTCCTGACTTTC. It is translated as CASSPFGKSGANVLTF.

The chain carries TRBV19 and TRBJ1-2; D perhaps matches TRBD1 (6 bases). Germline V CDR1 and CDR2: LNHDA, SQIVND (reference sequence). Trimming stripped 5 bases from V and 4 bases from J, with 14 bases between. This CDR3 comprises 14 residues. The DNA of the CDR3 is TGTGCCAGTAGTGGAACAGGGTCCCTCTATGGCTACACCTTC. Protein product: CASSGTGSLYGYTF.

The genes are TRBV7-2 and TRBJ2-7; D is possibly TRBD2 (6 bases). V was trimmed by 5 bases and J by 7 bases, leaving 21 bases between them. The CDR3 length is 15 residues. The germline gives CDR1 SGHTA, CDR2 FQGNSA. The CDR3 loop is CASSQKGRGANEQYF. CDR3 coding DNA: TGTGCCAGCAGCCAGAAGGGACGCGGGGCTAATGAGCAGTACTTC.

This clonotype has a handful of counts. The CDR3 carries no conserved terminal phenylalanine or tryptophan, so it likely arises from a read error. No DNA is shown, since the ends of the CDR3 on it are uncertain; the CDR3 is the one TCRdb lists. J is TRBJ2-6 and V is TRBV7-8; TRBD1, the D gene given by the table, was not confirmed from the DNA. Germline lookup yields CDR1 SGHVS and CDR2 FQNEAQ. A total of 17 residues make up the CDR3, ends included. The CDR3 reads CASSSQGWVRETQYFGA.

This clonotype has a count of ten or more. The rearrangement uses TRBV7-9 and TRBJ2-2; D not certain. CDR1 is SEHNR and CDR2 is FQNEAQ in the germline V gene (reference sequence). Trimming took off 0 bases at V and 8 bases at J, with 7 bases between the two ends. The CDR3 spans 13 residues. CDR3 in DNA: TGTGCCAGCAGCTTAGCAGCCGGGGGGGAGCTGTTTTTT. Translating it yields CASSLAAGGELFF. Together with reference TRBV7-9 and TRBJ2-2, the CDR3 gives the full variable domain: DTGVSQNPRHKITKRGQNVTFRCDPISEHNRLYWYRQTLGQGPEFLTYFQNEAQLEKSRLLSDRFSAERPKGSFSTLEIQRTEQGDSAMYLCASSLAAGGELFFGEGSRLTVL.

Worth noting for this clonotype: Here the CDR3 omits its conserved ending phenylalanine or tryptophan, so a read error is the likely source. The DNA is left out, because the CDR3 cannot be placed on it with certainty; the CDR3 is given as TCRdb lists it. V gene TRBV11-2 combines with J gene TRBJ2-1; whether TRBD1, the table's D call, matches the DNA was not checked. Ends included, the CDR3 has 18 residues. From germline, CDR1 is SGHAT and CDR2 FQNNGV. CDR3 loop: CASSSLGQGFNYGYTFGS.

V gene TRBV12-3 or TRBV12-4 combines with J gene TRBJ2-7; 9 bases fit TRBD2. The CDR3 contains 15 residues. Unmatched junction bases numbered 9, after V lost 2 bases and J lost 7 bases. CDR3 amino acids: CASSLRSSGEREQYF. The CDR3 DNA reads TGTGCCAGCAGTTTAAGGTCTAGCGGGGAGCGGGAGCAGTACTTC.

The J gene is TRBJ2-3, the V gene TRBV7-8, with D unresolved. The CDR3 has 13 amino acids. Trimming took 8 bases from V and 11 from J, leaving 20 bases between them. From germline, CDR1 is SGHVS and CDR2 FQNEAQ. CDR3: CASGIDASGEQYF. CDR3 DNA sequence: TGTGCCAGCGGCATCGATGCCTCGGGTGAGCAGTATTTT.

CDR3 in DNA: TGTGCCAGCGAACCCGCTATAGGACTAGCGGGACAGGAGACCCAGTACTTC. Translation gives CASEPAIGLAGQETQYF. The rearrangement uses TRBV7-4 and TRBJ2-5; TRBD2 aligns across 12 bases. The CDR3 length is 17 residues. V shed 8 bases, J shed 5 bases, and the junction held 15 bases outside the gene matches. CDR1 is SGHVT, CDR2 SQSDAQ, per germline.

This clonotype was counted many times. The rearrangement joins TRBV6-1 to TRBJ2-7; the D is unclear. The CDR3 totals 15 residues. V shed 5 bases and J shed 0 bases, with 14 bases lying between them. Germline V CDR1 and CDR2: MNHNS, SASEGT. CDR3 residues: CASSSPTLNSYEQYF. CDR3 sequence (DNA): TGTGCCAGCAGTTCCCCGACCCTTAACTCCTACGAGCAGTACTTC.